This T cell receptor beta chain was profiled in a study of cytomegalovirus exposure and HLA in healthy donors. PCR was performed using 60 Vbeta and 13 Jbeta primers. Libraries were prepared by immunoSEQ multiplex PCR; TCRdb keeps only in-frame clonotypes and omits some of them. This sample has some 150,000 clones, with roughly 89% found just once. V was pared by 5 bases and J by 4 bases, with 9 bases of the junction left unmatched. The germline V gene encodes CDR1 LNHDA and CDR2 SQIVND (reference sequence). This CDR3 contains 15 residues. In regard to this clone: The antigen is unknown.

Notes on the study in general: Presence/absence analysis assumed near-uniform sequencing depth across donors. It was in a later analysis that TCR association rates were seen to vary by HLA locus, highest for DRB1 and lowest for HLA-C. Sequencing likely generated an artifact that appeared as a cluster of highly shared sequence variants. Altogether, about 160 TCR beta chains were recorded as cytomegalovirus-associated.

This sequence originates from a woman in her twenties or thirties in good health and CMV-seronegative. This sequence joins TRBV19 and TRBJ1-1, with 8 bases lining up with TRBD1. Sequencing was carried out using PBMCs. The CDR3 sequence is CASSVGTGRGTEAFF. CDR3 DNA sequence: TGTGCCAGTAGTGTCGGGACAGGTAGGGGCACTGAAGCTTTCTTT.